The source of this T cell receptor beta chain is a study of cytomegalovirus exposure and HLA in healthy donors (dated by TCRdb to about 2017). For the study in its entirety: An earlier analysis of approximately 640 of the donors reported roughly 270 Gb of sequence data and 100 million to 130 million unique TCR beta sequences from about 200 million T cells. An early release covering 550 to 700 HLA-typed donors comprised 300 to 350 gigabases of sequencing data and 85 million to 100 million unique TCR sequences. An earlier analysis of around 580 of the donors used high-throughput TCR beta sequencing to judge whether each TCR beta V gene segment behaved as functional or pseudogenic. Typing coverage varied by locus: roughly 629-640 donors for A, B, C, DRB1 and DQB1; more than 500 for DQA1; 600 to 610 for DPA1; approximately 470 for DPB1. In a later genetic analysis, genome-wide SNP genotypes for about three fifths of the 666 donors were used, and that subset was treated as a discovery cohort. Donor age, sex, ethnicity and CMV serostatus were compiled together with the repertoire data. Every discovery cohort repertoire had been produced on one sequencing platform. Among almost 400 genotyped donors of the cohort, an average of approximately 250,000 unique TCR beta nucleotide sequences were sequenced per donor, roughly 18% of them non-productive. In a later analysis, previously published TCR beta repertoires from about 640 donors were re-analyzed and high-resolution HLA genotyping was added so that TCR occurrence patterns could be studied. Of the roughly 430 genotyped donors, over 65% fell in the genetic ancestry cluster associated with self-reported Caucasian donors. Class I and class II HLA loci were covered by the typing at four-digit resolution. The study was designed to test whether signatures of past pathogen exposure could be identified by cataloging public T cell receptors. Because of strong linkage in the cohort, 4 to 6 DR-DQ haplotypes were treated as single units for association and clustering. In addition to the first cohort of 666 subjects, a separate validation cohort of 120 different subjects was used. Rather than using new phenotypic data, the later analysis identified candidate immune exposures from TCR beta sequences and from how often those sequences occurred across donors. High-throughput TCR immunosequencing, statistical association of individual TCRs with disease status, and machine learning were combined to predict cytomegalovirus infection status. The study profiled the T cell repertoires of 550 to 700 subjects by immunosequencing and related them to cytomegalovirus serostatus. General conclusions and limits of the study: In a later analysis, 16,951 TCR beta sequences were associated with specific HLA alleles at a false discovery rate of 0.05. Sequencing depth was assumed to be roughly uniform across donors in the presence/absence analyses, though that assumption may not hold. Compared with the roughly 700-donor mean, donors in an Asian-associated ancestry cluster had fewer N-insertions in productive TCRs, according to a later genetic analysis. Most TCR sequences were seen in very few donors, while some public TCRs were found in many individuals. HLA typing was unavailable for some donors at each locus, so association tests used only the typed subset. Compared with equally common non-associated chains, HLA-associated TCR beta chains in a later analysis were more clonally expanded and had lower generation probabilities. A later analysis reported that several top co-occurrence clusters appeared linked to parvovirus B19, influenza, CMV and Epstein-Barr virus. Some IMGT-functional V segments, including TRBV6-2 and TRBV6-3, could not be distinguished by the 87-base-pair reads and were therefore excluded. The classifier was reported to diagnose cytomegalovirus status with high specificity and sensitivity in both the original cohort and the validation cohort. The study listed approximately 150 TCR beta chains as associated with cytomegalovirus. In an earlier analysis of some 540 of the donors, most TCR beta V segments appeared in productive rearrangements about 87% or about 30% of the time, broadly matching IMGT annotations. A few of the identified cytomegalovirus-associated TCR beta chains were confirmed in vitro to be specific for cytomegalovirus antigens. In a later analysis, most CMV-associated TCR beta chains were found to appear HLA-restricted, with HLA associations seemingly driven largely by CMV exposure. A cluster of highly shared sequence variants was judged likely to be a technical artifact of the sequencing pipeline. In a later analysis, TCR association rates were found to vary across HLA loci, with the most associated TCRs seen for DRB1 alleles and the fewest for HLA-C alleles. When HLA alleles, especially DR and DQ, strongly co-occurred, TCR associations were difficult to assign to individual alleles. The cohort was sequenced for TCR beta chains only, and without alpha or paired-chain data the features that could be detected were limited. About 17 rarely observed V segments, including chromosome 9 orphons, were excluded from the earlier analysis of almost 600 of the donors because counts were too low. According to the authors, the approach could potentially be generalized to other disease states and immunological phenotypes. For the cohort, immune exposure information was limited to CMV serostatus. A further reported finding was that TCR beta sequences accurately predicted the HLA-A and HLA-B alleles for most subjects in the first cohort. A later genetic analysis associated a missense DCLRE1C variant with V-gene and J-gene trimming of TCR beta chains, and an independent cohort replicated the association. Linkage disequilibrium might explain the correlated functional status among segregating V segments, but an unknown experimental factor could not be ruled out.

In total, fewer than 750 healthy bone marrow donors made up the cohort. Cohort members were all nominally healthy when sampled, although unrecorded immune exposures were likely present. The donor was CMV seropositive and belonged to the group of 250 to 350 seropositive cohort members. Every donor gave a peripheral blood sample, and the peripheral blood mononuclear cells from that sample were used for TCR beta sequencing. The Qiagen DNeasy Blood Extraction Kit was used to extract genomic DNA from the blood cell samples. With regard to this clone: The specificity of this receptor is unknown. Base quality data are lacking; no much larger clone is found one base away.

Libraries were constructed by the immunoSEQ multiplex PCR assay. For the multiplex PCR, a mixture combining 60 forward primers for TCR Vbeta segments and 13 reverse primers for TCR Jbeta segments was used. A multiplex PCR assay on genomic DNA amplified the CDR3 region of rearranged TCR beta genes. The amplified TCR beta libraries were sequenced on the Illumina HiSeq System as 87-base-pair reads. The study's processing was this. In a later analysis, about 80 million unique TCR beta chains were counted across the 666 repertoires, and approximately 9.9 million of these chains were shared by at least two donors. A nearest-neighbor algorithm error-corrected the raw reads and collapsed the reads into unique sequences, merging closely related sequences to remove PCR and sequencing errors. CDR3 sequences were aligned to IMGT reference sequences to assign V, D and J gene segments. Each retained sequence needed at least a six-nucleotide match to both a V gene segment and a J gene segment. Rearrangements were called productive when the CDR3 lacked stop codons and stayed in frame with V and J; all others were non-productive. CDR3 was defined by IMGT convention, running from the second conserved V-encoded cysteine to the conserved J-encoded phenylalanine. In an earlier analysis of around 540 of the donors, sequences lacking an unambiguous match to a single V gene segment were excluded. In an earlier analysis of several hundred of the donors, V segments were called functional above 56.7% productive rearrangements and were called segregating when the between-donor standard deviation exceeded 5%. To diagnose cytomegalovirus status from the catalog of TCR beta chain sequences, a statistical classification framework was built. In a later analysis, TCR nucleotide sequences were compared against IMGT/GENE-DB human TR gene sequences so that V and J genes could be assigned. A later analysis assigned CDR3 sequences and most-parsimonious VDJ recombination scenarios with the TCRdist pipeline. In a later analysis, each TCR beta chain was defined by its CDR3 amino acid sequence together with its V-gene family, and reads without a unique V-gene family were excluded. In a later analysis, 500 to 700 highly shared, low-generation-probability nucleotide sequences were removed to address suspected cross-contamination and a sequencing artifact. For each public chain, a later analysis derived a clonal expansion index from normalized ranks of inferred template counts within each repertoire. In a later analysis, generation probabilities were computed with a VDJ recombination model fitted to out-of-frame rearrangements, and the resulting probabilities were checked against IGoR. In a later analysis, hypergeometric tests were used to score TCR-TCR, TCR-HLA and TCR-CMV co-occurrence, with a repertoire-size bias correction applied to TCR pairs. To estimate false discovery rates, a later analysis permuted the HLA or CMV assignments 20 times. In a later analysis, co-occurring TCRs were grouped with DBSCAN, and TCRdist sequence similarity was added when clustering was performed within HLA-allele-positive subsets. For co-occurrence clustering, repertoires with fewer than 30,000 or more than 120,000 public chains were excluded, along with 5 or 6 repertoires with anomalous nucleotide sharing. As stored in TCRdb, this immuneACCESS dataset retains in-frame rearrangements with V and J assigned. A fraction of the clones does not appear; measured against another copy, unresolved V genes explain less than half of the discrepancy, and the remainder lacks a known reason. Clone size and the V and J calls come from that table; the DNA yielded D and trimming. The sample has about 160,000 clones on record, about 72% of them singletons. The biggest ten clones account for 3% to 4.5% of the sample.

The germline V gene yields MNHNS for CDR1 and SASEGT for CDR2. The CDR3 measures 15 amino acids from cysteine to phenylalanine. The read is trimmed to its CDR3 DNA, 45 bases read in frame from base 1. Trimming leaves V shorter by 5 bases and J shorter by 4 bases, with the junction holding 7 bases beyond the gene matches. The rearranged chain carries TRBV6-1 and TRBJ1-4, with TRBD1 identical over 7 junction bases. Sequencing input: PBMCs. The sequence was obtained from a man in his thirties or forties in good health and CMV-seropositive. The nucleotides are TGTGCCAGCAGTATCCACAGGGGAGATAATGAAAAACTGTTTTTT. It encodes CASSIHRGDNEKLFF.